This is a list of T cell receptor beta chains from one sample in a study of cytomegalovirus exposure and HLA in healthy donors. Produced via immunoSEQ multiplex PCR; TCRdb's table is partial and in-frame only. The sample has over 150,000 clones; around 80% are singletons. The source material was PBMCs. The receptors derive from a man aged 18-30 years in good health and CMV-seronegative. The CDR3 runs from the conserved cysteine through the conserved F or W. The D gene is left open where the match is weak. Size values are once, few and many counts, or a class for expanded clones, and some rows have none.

TGTGCCAGCAGCGCCTCTTTGACAGGGACTAGCTCCTACGAGCAGTACTTC	CASSASLTGTSSYEQYF	TRBV9	-	TRBJ2-7	-
TGTGCCAGCAGTCAACTAGCGGGGGGCCTCAATGAGCAGTTCTTC	CASSQLAGGLNEQFF	TRBV2	TRBD2	TRBJ2-1	-
TGTGCCAGCCGGACAGAACAATACTATGGCTACACCTTC	CASRTEQYYGYTF	TRBV19	-	TRBJ1-2	-
TGTGCCAGCAGCTTGTTGTGGGCCCCAGCGGGGTCTTCCTACGAGCAGTACTTC	CASSLLWAPAGSSYEQYF	TRBV5-6	TRBD2	TRBJ2-7	-
TGTGCCAGCAGTGATTACAGGGGGCCTCAGCCCCAGCATTTT	CASSDYRGPQPQHF	TRBV6-1	TRBD1	TRBJ1-5	few
TGTGCCAGCAGCCAGGAGGGCGGGAGCGGCCAAGAGACCCAGTACTTC	CASSQEGGSGQETQYF	TRBV11-2	TRBD2	TRBJ2-5	few
TGTGCCAGCAGTTACGAGGGGGGGACCGGGGAGCTGTTTTTT	CASSYEGGTGELFF	TRBV27	-	TRBJ2-2	-
TGTGCCAGCTCACCACAGGCGGGAGGTCAGGCAGAGACCCAGTACTTC	CASSPQAGGQAETQYF	TRBV18	TRBD2	TRBJ2-5	-
TGTGCCAGCAGCTACGCAGGAGGCTACACCTTC	CASSYAGGYTF	TRBV7-2	-	TRBJ1-2	few
TGCGCCAGCAGCCAAGACCCGACAGGGGTGGCGGAGACCCAGTACTTC	CASSQDPTGVAETQYF	TRBV4-3	TRBD1	TRBJ2-5	-
TGTGCCAGTAGTCGATCGAGGCAGTCCACCTACGAGCAGTACTTC	CASSRSRQSTYEQYF	TRBV19	-	TRBJ2-7	-
TGTGCCAGCAGCCGACAGGTTAGCACAGATACGCAGTATTTT	CASSRQVSTDTQYF	TRBV7-9	-	TRBJ2-3	-
TGTGCCAGCAGTTTCTTTTCCCGCAGGGAATACGAAAAACTGTTTTTT	CASSFFSRREYEKLFF	TRBV28	-	TRBJ1-4	-
TGCGCCAGCGCCCTTGGGACAGGGATCTACGAGCAGTACTTC	CASALGTGIYEQYF	TRBV4-3	TRBD1	TRBJ2-7	-
TGCGCCAGCAGCCAAGATGGGCAGGCCATCTCCTACGAGCAGTACTTC	CASSQDGQAISYEQYF	TRBV4-3	-	TRBJ2-7	-
TGTGCCAGCAGCTTGATACTAGCGGACAATGGGCAGTTCTTC	CASSLILADNGQFF	TRBV5-6	TRBD2	TRBJ2-1	-
TGTGCCAGCAGTACCTCAGCGGGCAGCTCCTACAATGAGCAGTTCTTC	CASSTSAGSSYNEQFF	TRBV27	-	TRBJ2-1	once
TGTGCCAGTACCCTTGGAAGGGGGCTGAACACTGAAGCTTTCTTT	CASTLGRGLNTEAFF	TRBV19	TRBD1	TRBJ1-1	-
TGTGCCAGCAGCTTCGGCGGAGAAGAGACCCAGTACTTC	CASSFGGEETQYF	TRBV5-6	-	TRBJ2-5	-
TGTGCCAGCAGCCAAGTAAGGGGGAACTATGGCTACACCTTC	CASSQVRGNYGYTF	TRBV14	-	TRBJ1-2	-
TGTGCCATCAGTGAGTCGCCAGGGGCGGGCGGCTACACCTTC	CAISESPGAGGYTF	TRBV10-3	-	TRBJ1-2	-
TGTGCCAGCAGTTTAGGGGACAGGGGGAACTATGGCTACACCTTC	CASSLGDRGNYGYTF	TRBV28	TRBD1	TRBJ1-2	few
TGTGCCAGTAGTATCGACAGGGAGAATCCGGCTTTCTTT	CASSIDRENPAFF	TRBV19	TRBD1	TRBJ1-1	-
TGTGCCAGCAGTCCCCGGGACAGGGTAAATTCACCCCTCCACTTT	CASSPRDRVNSPLHF	TRBV28	TRBD1	TRBJ1-6	few
TGCAGCGTGGGAGCGGGATTCTACGAGCAGTACTTC	CSVGAGFYEQYF	TRBV29-1	TRBD2	TRBJ2-7	few
TGTGCCAGCAGTTCCGAGGGGGGGGGTGCCGGAAAACTGTTTTTT	CASSSEGGGAGKLFF	TRBV27	-	TRBJ1-4	-